The rows below give T cell receptor beta chains drawn from one sample of a study of blood T cell repertoires in COVID-19. This table comes from immunoSEQ multiplex PCR, and its TCRdb copy is limited to in-frame clones, with some not included. The sample contains about 180,000 clones, roughly 88% of which appear only once. Sequenced sample: PBMCs or T cells enriched from blood (not recorded which). The source is a woman under 40 who had recovered from COVID-19. CDR3s include the opening cysteine and the closing phenylalanine or tryptophan. The D gene is left open where the match is weak. Expanded clones are given a class, and other clones once, few, many or no size at all.

J gene: TRBJ2-1
clone size: -
V gene: TRBV4-2
D gene: -
CDR3 protein: CASSQSDYEQFF
CDR3 DNA: TGTGCCAGCAGCCAATCCGACTACGAGCAGTTCTTC

J gene: TRBJ2-2
clone size: -
V gene: TRBV11-2
D gene: TRBD2
CDR3 protein: CASSLWGLAQNTGELFF
CDR3 DNA: TGTGCCAGCAGCCTGTGGGGACTAGCGCAAAACACCGGGGAGCTGTTTTTT

J gene: TRBJ1-2
clone size: -
V gene: TRBV13
D gene: -
CDR3 protein: CASSLMGGSGYTF
CDR3 DNA: TGTGCCAGCAGCTTAATGGGGGGAAGCGGCTACACCTTC

J gene: TRBJ2-1
clone size: -
V gene: TRBV7-3
D gene: TRBD2
CDR3 protein: CASSSKTSGRHNEQFF
CDR3 DNA: TGTGCCAGCAGCTCTAAGACTAGCGGGAGGCACAATGAGCAGTTCTTC

J gene: TRBJ2-1
clone size: -
V gene: TRBV12-5
D gene: -
CDR3 protein: CASGLVSLAIF
CDR3 DNA: TGTGCTAGTGGTTTGGTAAGTCTAGCAATCTTC

J gene: TRBJ2-1
clone size: -
V gene: TRBV19
D gene: -
CDR3 protein: CASRTSTSSWSYNEQFF
CDR3 DNA: TGTGCCAGTAGAACCTCCACTAGCTCCTGGTCCTACAATGAGCAGTTCTTC

J gene: TRBJ2-5
clone size: -
V gene: TRBV3-1/TRBV3-2
D gene: TRBD2
CDR3 protein: CASIPGGLEETQYF
CDR3 DNA: TGTGCCAGCATCCCGGGGGGGCTTGAAGAGACCCAGTACTTC

J gene: TRBJ1-1
clone size: -
V gene: TRBV3-1/TRBV3-2
D gene: -
CDR3 protein: CASSQGGRNTEAFF
CDR3 DNA: TGTGCCAGCAGCCAAGGAGGGCGAAACACTGAAGCTTTCTTT

J gene: TRBJ2-1
clone size: -
V gene: TRBV24-1
D gene: TRBD1
CDR3 protein: CATSDLPGTGGFNEQFF
CDR3 DNA: TGTGCCACCAGTGATTTGCCCGGGACAGGGGGTTTCAATGAGCAGTTCTTC

J gene: TRBJ1-5
clone size: -
V gene: TRBV3-1/TRBV3-2
D gene: -
CDR3 protein: CASSPRGNQPQHF
CDR3 DNA: TGTGCCAGCAGCCCCAGGGGCAATCAGCCCCAGCATTTT

J gene: TRBJ2-7
clone size: -
V gene: TRBV19
D gene: TRBD2
CDR3 protein: CASSIVGEMAGRMGEQYF
CDR3 DNA: TGTGCCAGTAGTATAGTGGGAGAGATGGCCGGGAGGATGGGGGAGCAGTACTTC

J gene: TRBJ2-7
clone size: -
V gene: TRBV28
D gene: -
CDR3 protein: CASRLAGSSYEQYF
CDR3 DNA: TGTGCCAGCAGATTAGCAGGAAGCTCCTACGAGCAGTACTTC

J gene: TRBJ2-7
clone size: -
V gene: TRBV6-5
D gene: -
CDR3 protein: CASAGGTYEQYF
CDR3 DNA: TGTGCCAGTGCAGGGGGGACTTACGAGCAGTACTTC

J gene: TRBJ2-7
clone size: -
V gene: TRBV29-1
D gene: -
CDR3 protein: CSVEAGTYEQYF
CDR3 DNA: TGCAGCGTTGAGGCAGGCACCTACGAGCAGTACTTC

J gene: TRBJ1-3
clone size: once
V gene: TRBV6-5
D gene: -
CDR3 protein: CASSPPGVSGNTIYF
CDR3 DNA: TGTGCCAGCAGTCCTCCAGGGGTATCTGGAAACACCATATATTTT

J gene: TRBJ1-3
clone size: once
V gene: TRBV28
D gene: TRBD1
CDR3 protein: CASSLIPGQGALMRNTIYF
CDR3 DNA: TGTGCCAGCAGTTTAATTCCGGGACAGGGGGCTCTTATGCGAAACACCATATATTTT

J gene: TRBJ1-1
clone size: -
V gene: TRBV6-1
D gene: -
CDR3 protein: CASSVQDGSNTEAFF
CDR3 DNA: TGTGCCAGCAGTGTACAGGACGGGTCGAACACTGAAGCTTTCTTT